Given below is one T cell receptor beta chain in context. Original processing methods: Using reference gene primer amplification, nucleated cell counts were estimated. Method: immunoSEQ multiplex PCR; TCRdb's copy keeps in-frame clones and lacks some. V and J calls and clone size are given by that table; D and trimming were obtained from the DNA. The repertoire holds a few hundred thousand clones, with roughly 86% as singletons. The germline gives CDR1 SGHVS, CDR2 FQNEAQ. The CDR3 runs 13 residues. V was pared by 1 base and J by 4 bases, with 7 bases between. The sample originates from a study of blood T cell repertoires in COVID-19.

The chain joins TRBV7-8 to TRBJ1-2; perhaps TRBD1 as D (5 bases). Sequences were obtained from peripheral blood. The source is a woman between 45 and 60 years old with acute or convalescent COVID-19. CDR3 bases: TGTGCCAGCAGCTTAGAAGGGGTCTATGGCTACACCTTC. Translated, it gives CASSLEGVYGYTF.